These T cell receptor beta chains were read from a single sample in a study of graft-versus-host responses after intestinal transplantation. The data were produced by immunoSEQ multiplex PCR, yet TCRdb's version contains in-frame clones alone and is incomplete. Found here are tens of thousands of clones, roughly nine tenths of them singletons; the top ten hold approximately 0.096%. Their recognized antigens are unknown. Material: unstimulated CD4+ T cells sorted from spleen or lymph node cells, obtained before intestinal transplant. Receptors originate from a human donor who received an intestinal transplant. Each CDR3 is given with its conserved first and last residue. The order of the fields is D gene, J gene, V gene, clone size, CDR3 DNA, CDR3 protein. D genes are given only for firm matches. Only part of the rows carry a size: once, few, many, or a class if the clone is expanded.

D: NA
J: TRBJ1-1
V: TRBV11-2
size: NA
DNA: TGTGCCAGCAGCCGAAGCTTTGAGGCTTTCTTT
CDR3: CASSRSFEAFF

D: NA
J: TRBJ2-2
V: TRBV18
size: NA
DNA: TGTGCCAGCTCACCAGGGGCAAGGTTCGGGACCGGGGAGCTGTTTTTT
CDR3: CASSPGARFGTGELFF

D: TRBD2
J: TRBJ2-3
V: TRBV27
size: NA
DNA: TGTGCCAGCAGACTAGCGGGGCGAAGCACAGATACGCAGTATTTT
CDR3: CASRLAGRSTDTQYF

D: NA
J: TRBJ1-1
V: TRBV7-2
size: NA
DNA: TGTGCCAGCAGCTCAGGACAGAACACTGAAGCTTTCTTT
CDR3: CASSSGQNTEAFF

D: TRBD1
J: TRBJ2-1
V: TRBV18
size: NA
DNA: TGTGCCAGCTCACCACAGGGACAGGGGAATGAGCAGTTCTTC
CDR3: CASSPQGQGNEQFF

D: TRBD2
J: TRBJ2-3
V: TRBV19
size: NA
DNA: TGTGCCAGTAGTATAGCTAGCGGGGGAGTAACGCAGTATTTT
CDR3: CASSIASGGVTQYF

D: NA
J: TRBJ2-1
V: TRBV6-6
size: NA
DNA: TGTGCCAGCAGCAGGGTAGCGGTTAGTGAGCAGTTCTTC
CDR3: CASSRVAVSEQFF

D: NA
J: TRBJ1-6
V: TRBV12-5
size: few
DNA: TGTGCTAGTGGTTTGCAGGGGCCAAATTCACCCCTCCACTTT
CDR3: CASGLQGPNSPLHF

D: TRBD1
J: TRBJ2-7
V: TRBV2
size: NA
DNA: TGTGCCAGCAGCCGGACAGGGGGCGAGCAGTACTTC
CDR3: CASSRTGGEQYF

D: TRBD1
J: TRBJ1-2
V: TRBV18
size: NA
DNA: TGTGCCAGCTCACTGGGACAGGGGGCGGCCTATGGCTACACCTTC
CDR3: CASSLGQGAAYGYTF

D: TRBD1
J: TRBJ2-1
V: TRBV6-6
size: NA
DNA: TGTGCCAGCAGTTACATCCGGGACAGGGAGCAGTTCTTC
CDR3: CASSYIRDREQFF

D: NA
J: TRBJ1-2
V: TRBV4-3
size: NA
DNA: TGCGCCAGCAGCCCTCGGACAGAGTCTAACTATGGCTACACCTTC
CDR3: CASSPRTESNYGYTF

D: NA
J: TRBJ2-2
V: TRBV7-9
size: NA
DNA: TGTGCCAGCAGCGCGGGCCAGAACACCGGGGAGCTGTTTTTT
CDR3: CASSAGQNTGELFF

D: TRBD2
J: TRBJ2-3
V: TRBV5-1
size: NA
DNA: TGCGCCAGCAGCTCTACCAGCGGGGGGGCCAAGGATACGCAGTATTTT
CDR3: CASSSTSGGAKDTQYF

D: TRBD1
J: TRBJ1-1
V: TRBV10-3
size: NA
DNA: TGTGCCATCAGTGAAGGGACAGGGAATTTGAACACTGAAGCTTTCTTT
CDR3: CAISEGTGNLNTEAFF

D: NA
J: TRBJ1-1
V: TRBV7-9
size: NA
DNA: TGTGCCAGCAGCTCAGGGGAGGGACGAGCTTTCTTT
CDR3: CASSSGEGRAFF

D: TRBD1
J: TRBJ1-2
V: TRBV27
size: NA
DNA: TGTGCCAGCAGTTTAAGAGGGGGCAGTGGCTACACCTTC
CDR3: CASSLRGGSGYTF

D: TRBD1
J: TRBJ1-1
V: TRBV7-2
size: NA
DNA: TGTGCCAGCAGCCCCGACAGGGGTAGGGACACTGAAGCTTTCTTT
CDR3: CASSPDRGRDTEAFF

D: NA
J: TRBJ2-7
V: TRBV6-5
size: few
DNA: TGTGCCAGCAGTTTGGACAGCTACGAGCAGTACTTC
CDR3: CASSLDSYEQYF

D: TRBD2
J: TRBJ2-1
V: TRBV5-4
size: NA
DNA: TGTGCCAGCAGCTTACTAGCGGGGGGAAGCTCCTACAATGAGCAGTTCTTC
CDR3: CASSLLAGGSSYNEQFF

D: TRBD1
J: TRBJ1-1
V: TRBV19
size: NA
DNA: TGTGCCAGTACGGACAGGGGGCGTAAGGGAGACACTGAAGCTTTCTTT
CDR3: CASTDRGRKGDTEAFF

D: NA
J: TRBJ1-5
V: TRBV27
size: once
DNA: TGTGCCAGCAGTTTATACCCGGACAGCCGCAATCAGCCCCAGCATTTT
CDR3: CASSLYPDSRNQPQHF

D: NA
J: TRBJ1-2
V: TRBV9
size: NA
DNA: TGTGCCAGCAGCGTAGGAGCGGGGCTAGGTGTTGGCTACACCTTC
CDR3: CASSVGAGLGVGYTF

D: NA
J: TRBJ2-5
V: TRBV10-3
size: NA
DNA: TGTGCCATCAGCAAGCGGGAAGAGACCCAGTACTTC
CDR3: CAISKREETQYF

D: NA
J: TRBJ1-2
V: TRBV7-9
size: NA
DNA: TGTGCCAGCAGCTTAAAGGGAGGGGAAGCTGGCTACACCTTC
CDR3: CASSLKGGEAGYTF

D: TRBD1
J: TRBJ1-2
V: TRBV4-3
size: few
DNA: TGCGCCAGCAGCCAAGTGGGGACAGGGGCTAACTATGGCTACACCTTC
CDR3: CASSQVGTGANYGYTF

D: TRBD2
J: TRBJ2-7
V: TRBV9
size: NA
DNA: TGTGCCAGCAGCGTAGAAAGCGGGGGGCTAACCTACGAGCAGTACTTC
CDR3: CASSVESGGLTYEQYF